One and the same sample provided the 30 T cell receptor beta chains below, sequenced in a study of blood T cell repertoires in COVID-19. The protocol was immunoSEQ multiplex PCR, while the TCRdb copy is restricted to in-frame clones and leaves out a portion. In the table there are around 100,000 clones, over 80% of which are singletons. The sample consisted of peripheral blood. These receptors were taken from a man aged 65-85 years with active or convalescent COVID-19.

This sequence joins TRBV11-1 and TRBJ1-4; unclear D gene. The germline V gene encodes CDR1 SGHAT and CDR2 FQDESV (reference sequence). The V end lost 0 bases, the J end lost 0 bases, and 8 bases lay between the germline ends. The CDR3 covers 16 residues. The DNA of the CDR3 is TGTGCCAGCAGCTTAGCGGAAAGCGCAACTAATGAAAAACTGTTTTTT. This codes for CASSLAESATNEKLFF.

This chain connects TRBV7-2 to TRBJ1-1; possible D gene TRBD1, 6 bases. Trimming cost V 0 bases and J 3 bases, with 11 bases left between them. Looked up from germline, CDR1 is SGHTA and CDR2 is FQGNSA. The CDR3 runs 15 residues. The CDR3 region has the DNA TGTGCCAGCAGCTTAGCAAGAACAGGGTACACTGAAGCTTTCTTT. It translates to CASSLARTGYTEAFF.

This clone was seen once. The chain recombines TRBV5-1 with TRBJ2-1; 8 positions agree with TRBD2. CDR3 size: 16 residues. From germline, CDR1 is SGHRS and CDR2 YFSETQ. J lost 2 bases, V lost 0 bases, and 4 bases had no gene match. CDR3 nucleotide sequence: TGCGCCAGCAGCTTGGCAGCGGGGGTCCCCTACAATGAGCAGTTCTTC. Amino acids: CASSLAAGVPYNEQFF. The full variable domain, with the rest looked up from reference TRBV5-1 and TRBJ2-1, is KAGVTQTPRYLIKTRGQQVTLSCSPISGHRSVSWYQQTPGQGLQFLFEYFSETQRNKGNFPGRFSGRQFSNSRSEMNVSTLELGDSALYLCASSLAAGVPYNEQFFGPGTRLTVL.

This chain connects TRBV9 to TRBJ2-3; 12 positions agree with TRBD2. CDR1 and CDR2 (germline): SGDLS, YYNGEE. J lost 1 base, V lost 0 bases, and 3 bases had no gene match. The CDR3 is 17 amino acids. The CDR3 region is CASSVASSGGGTDTQYF. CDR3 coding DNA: TGTGCCAGCAGCGTAGCGTCTAGCGGGGGGGGCACAGATACGCAGTATTTT.

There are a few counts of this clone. The CDR3 protein is CASSLRFGTSTYEQYF. CDR3 nucleotides: TGTGCCAGCAGCTTAAGGTTTGGGACATCGACCTACGAGCAGTACTTC. The J gene is TRBJ2-7, the V gene TRBV7-8; the D gene is possibly TRBD1 (6 bases). The germline CDR1 and CDR2 sequences are SGHVS and FQNEAQ. This CDR3 has 16 residues. Trimming removed 2 bases at V and 2 bases at J, with 16 bases between. Using reference TRBV7-8 and TRBJ2-7 for the parts outside the CDR3, the full variable domain is GAGVSQSPRYKVAKRGQDVALRCDPISGHVSLFWYQQALGQGPEFLTYFQNEAQLDKSGLPSDRFFAERPEGSVSTLKIQRTQQEDSAVYLCASSLRFGTSTYEQYFGPGTRLTVT.

The DNA of the CDR3 is TGTGCCATCAGTACGACAGGGGACTATGGCTACACCTTC. Amino acids: CAISTTGDYGYTF. The chain carries TRBV10-3 and TRBJ1-2; 8 bases match TRBD1. CDR3 size: 13 residues. Germline CDR1 and CDR2: ENHRY and SYGVKD. Unmatched junction bases numbered 2, after V lost 5 bases and J lost 3 bases.

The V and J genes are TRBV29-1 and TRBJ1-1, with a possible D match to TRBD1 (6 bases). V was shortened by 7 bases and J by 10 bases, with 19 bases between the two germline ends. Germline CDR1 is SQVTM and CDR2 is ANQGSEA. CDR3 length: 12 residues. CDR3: CSGGGDSKTAFF. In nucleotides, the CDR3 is TGCAGCGGAGGGGGGGACTCGAAGACAGCTTTCTTT.

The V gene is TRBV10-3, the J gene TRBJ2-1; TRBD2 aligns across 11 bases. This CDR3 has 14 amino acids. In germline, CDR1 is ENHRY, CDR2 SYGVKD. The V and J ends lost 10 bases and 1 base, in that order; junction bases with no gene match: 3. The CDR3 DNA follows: TGTGCCACTCGGACTAGCGGGTCCTACAATGAGCAGTTCTTC. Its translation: CATRTSGSYNEQFF.

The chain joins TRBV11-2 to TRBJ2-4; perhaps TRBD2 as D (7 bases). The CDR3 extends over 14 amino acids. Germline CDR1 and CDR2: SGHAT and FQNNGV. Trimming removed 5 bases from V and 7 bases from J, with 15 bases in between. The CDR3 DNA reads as TGTGCCAGCAGCGTCCTGGGGGGGGCGAACATTCAGTACTTC. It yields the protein CASSVLGGANIQYF.

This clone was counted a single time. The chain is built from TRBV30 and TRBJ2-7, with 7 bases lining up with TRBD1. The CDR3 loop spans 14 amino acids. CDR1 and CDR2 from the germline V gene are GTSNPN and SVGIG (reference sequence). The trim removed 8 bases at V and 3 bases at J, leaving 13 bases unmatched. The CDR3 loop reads CAGKAQGVNYEQYF. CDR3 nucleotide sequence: TGTGCCGGGAAGGCTCAGGGGGTAAACTACGAGCAGTACTTC.

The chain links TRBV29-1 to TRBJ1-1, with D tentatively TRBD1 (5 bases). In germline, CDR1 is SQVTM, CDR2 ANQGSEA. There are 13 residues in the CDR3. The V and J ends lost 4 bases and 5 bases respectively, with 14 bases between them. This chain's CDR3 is CSVARQGWTEAFF. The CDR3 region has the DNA TGCAGCGTTGCACGCCAGGGCTGGACTGAAGCTTTCTTT.

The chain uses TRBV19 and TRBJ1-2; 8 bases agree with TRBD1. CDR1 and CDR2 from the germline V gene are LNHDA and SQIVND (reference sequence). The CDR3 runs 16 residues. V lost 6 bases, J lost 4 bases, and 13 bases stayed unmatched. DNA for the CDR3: TGTGCCAGTAGAGGGACAGGAGCTCGCCTCACCTATGGCTACACCTTC. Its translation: CASRGTGARLTYGYTF.

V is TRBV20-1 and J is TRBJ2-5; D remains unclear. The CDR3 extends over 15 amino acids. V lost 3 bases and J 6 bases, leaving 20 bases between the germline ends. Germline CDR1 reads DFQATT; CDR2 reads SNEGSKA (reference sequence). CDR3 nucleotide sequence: TGCAGTGCTAGTGATCCTCGAGGTGATTCCCAGACCCAGTACTTC. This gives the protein CSASDPRGDSQTQYF.

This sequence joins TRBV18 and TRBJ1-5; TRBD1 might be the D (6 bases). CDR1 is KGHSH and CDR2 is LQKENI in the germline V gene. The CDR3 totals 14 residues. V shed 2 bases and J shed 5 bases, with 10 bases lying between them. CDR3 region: CASSPLAGDQPQHF. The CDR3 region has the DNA TGTGCCAGCTCACCATTGGCAGGGGATCAGCCCCAGCATTTT.

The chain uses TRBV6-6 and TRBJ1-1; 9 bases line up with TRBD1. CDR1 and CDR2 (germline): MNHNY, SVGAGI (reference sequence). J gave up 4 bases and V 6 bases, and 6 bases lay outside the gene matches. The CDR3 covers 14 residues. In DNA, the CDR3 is TGTGCCAGCAGCAAACAGGGGGCTGGCACTGAAGCTTTCTTT. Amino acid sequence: CASSKQGAGTEAFF.

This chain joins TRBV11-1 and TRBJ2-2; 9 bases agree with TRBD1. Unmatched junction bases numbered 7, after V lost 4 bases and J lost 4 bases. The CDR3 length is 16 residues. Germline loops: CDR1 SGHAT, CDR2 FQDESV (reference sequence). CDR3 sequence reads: CASSSQTGGSTGELFF. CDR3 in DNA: TGTGCCAGCAGCTCCCAGACAGGGGGTAGCACCGGGGAGCTGTTTTTT.

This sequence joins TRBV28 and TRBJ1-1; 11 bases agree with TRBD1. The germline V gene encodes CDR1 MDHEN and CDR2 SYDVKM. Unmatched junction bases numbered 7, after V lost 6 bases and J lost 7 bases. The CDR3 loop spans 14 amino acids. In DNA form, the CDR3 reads TGTGCCAGCAGGACCGGGACAGGGGGGAGTGAAGCTTTCTTT. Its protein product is CASRTGTGGSEAFF.

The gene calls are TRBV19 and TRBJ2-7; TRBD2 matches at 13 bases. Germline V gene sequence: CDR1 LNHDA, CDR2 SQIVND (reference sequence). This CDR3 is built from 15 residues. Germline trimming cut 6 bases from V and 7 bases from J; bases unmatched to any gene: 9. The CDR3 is CASRPGTSGAQEQYF. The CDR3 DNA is TGTGCCAGTAGACCTGGGACTAGCGGGGCCCAGGAGCAGTACTTC.

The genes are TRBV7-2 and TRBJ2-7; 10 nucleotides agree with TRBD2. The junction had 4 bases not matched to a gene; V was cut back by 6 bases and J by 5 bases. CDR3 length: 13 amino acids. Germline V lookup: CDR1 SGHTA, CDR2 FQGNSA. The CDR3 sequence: CASREAGGHEQYF. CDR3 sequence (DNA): TGTGCCAGCAGGGAAGCGGGGGGGCACGAGCAGTACTTC. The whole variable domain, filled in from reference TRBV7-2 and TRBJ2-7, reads GAGVSQSPSNKVTEKGKDVELRCDPISGHTALYWYRQSLGQGLEFLIYFQGNSAPDKSGLPSDRFSAERTGGSVSTLTIQRTQQEDSAVYLCASREAGGHEQYFGPGTRLTVT.

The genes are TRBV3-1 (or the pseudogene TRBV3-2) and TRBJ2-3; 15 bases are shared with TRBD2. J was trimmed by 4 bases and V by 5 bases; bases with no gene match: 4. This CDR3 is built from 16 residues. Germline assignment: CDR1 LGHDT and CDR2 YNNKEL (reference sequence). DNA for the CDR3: TGTGCCAGCAGCTTCCGGACTAGCGGGGGGGCAGATACGCAGTATTTT. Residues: CASSFRTSGGADTQYF.

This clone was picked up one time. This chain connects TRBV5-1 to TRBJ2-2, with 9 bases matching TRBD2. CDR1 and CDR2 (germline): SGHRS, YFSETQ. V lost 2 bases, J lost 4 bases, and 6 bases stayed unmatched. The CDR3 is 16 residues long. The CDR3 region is CASSFIAGALTGELFF. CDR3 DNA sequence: TGCGCCAGCAGCTTTATAGCGGGGGCGCTCACCGGGGAGCTGTTTTTT.

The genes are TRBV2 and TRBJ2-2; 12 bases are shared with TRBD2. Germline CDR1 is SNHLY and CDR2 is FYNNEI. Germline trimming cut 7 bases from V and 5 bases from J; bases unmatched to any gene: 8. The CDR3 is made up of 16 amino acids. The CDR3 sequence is CASKPSGGALTGELFF. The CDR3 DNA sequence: TGTGCCAGCAAACCTAGCGGGGGGGCCCTGACCGGGGAGCTGTTTTTT.

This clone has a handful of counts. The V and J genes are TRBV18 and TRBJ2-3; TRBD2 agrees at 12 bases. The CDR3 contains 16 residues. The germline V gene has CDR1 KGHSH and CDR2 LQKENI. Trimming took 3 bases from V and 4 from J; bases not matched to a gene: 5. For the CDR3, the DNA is TGTGCCAGCTCACCGGTGACTAGCGGGGGTTCAGATACGCAGTATTTT. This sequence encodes CASSPVTSGGSDTQYF.

The CDR3 is CASSPTGQETQYF. The CDR3 DNA reads as TGCGCCAGCAGCCCGACGGGTCAAGAGACCCAGTACTTC. The chain links TRBV4-3 to TRBJ2-5; no reliable D call. Germline V gene lookup returns CDR1 LGHNA and CDR2 YSLEER. V dropped 4 bases and J dropped 2 bases, with 8 bases sitting between them. The CDR3 extends over 13 amino acids.

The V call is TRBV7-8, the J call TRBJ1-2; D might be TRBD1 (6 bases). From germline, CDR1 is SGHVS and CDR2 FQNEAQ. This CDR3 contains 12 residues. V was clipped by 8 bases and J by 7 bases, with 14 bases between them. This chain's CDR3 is CASLTGGGGYTF. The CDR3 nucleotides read TGTGCCAGCCTTACGGGAGGGGGTGGCTACACCTTC.

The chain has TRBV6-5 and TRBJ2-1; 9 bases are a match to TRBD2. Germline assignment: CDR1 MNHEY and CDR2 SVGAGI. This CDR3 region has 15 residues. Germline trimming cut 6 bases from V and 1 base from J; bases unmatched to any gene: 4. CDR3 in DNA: TGTGCCAGCAGCCTCAGCGGGGGGTCCTACAATGAGCAGTTCTTC. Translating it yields CASSLSGGSYNEQFF.

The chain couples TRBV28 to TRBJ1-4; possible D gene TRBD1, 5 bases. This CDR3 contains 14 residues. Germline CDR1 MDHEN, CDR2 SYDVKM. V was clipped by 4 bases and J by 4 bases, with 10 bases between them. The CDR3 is CASSSQALNEKLFF. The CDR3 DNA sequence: TGTGCCAGCAGTTCACAGGCGCTTAATGAAAAACTGTTTTTT.

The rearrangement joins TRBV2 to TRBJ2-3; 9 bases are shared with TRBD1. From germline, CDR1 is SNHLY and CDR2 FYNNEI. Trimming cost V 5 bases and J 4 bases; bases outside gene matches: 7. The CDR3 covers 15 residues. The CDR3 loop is CASSYGTGYADTQYF. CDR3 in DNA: TGTGCCAGCAGTTACGGGACAGGGTACGCAGATACGCAGTATTTT.

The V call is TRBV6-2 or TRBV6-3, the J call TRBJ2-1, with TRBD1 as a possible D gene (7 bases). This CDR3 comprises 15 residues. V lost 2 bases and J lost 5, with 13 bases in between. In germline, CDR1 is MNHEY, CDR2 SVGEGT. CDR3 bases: TGTGCCAGCAGTTACGGGGGGACAGAGCACAATGAGCAGTTCTTC. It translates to CASSYGGTEHNEQFF.

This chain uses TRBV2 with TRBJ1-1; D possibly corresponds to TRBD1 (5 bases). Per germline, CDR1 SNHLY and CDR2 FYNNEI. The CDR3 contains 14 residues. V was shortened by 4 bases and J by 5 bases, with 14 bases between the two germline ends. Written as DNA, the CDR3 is TGTGCCAGCAGTGGGCGGGGCGATGGGACTGAAGCTTTCTTT. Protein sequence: CASSGRGDGTEAFF.